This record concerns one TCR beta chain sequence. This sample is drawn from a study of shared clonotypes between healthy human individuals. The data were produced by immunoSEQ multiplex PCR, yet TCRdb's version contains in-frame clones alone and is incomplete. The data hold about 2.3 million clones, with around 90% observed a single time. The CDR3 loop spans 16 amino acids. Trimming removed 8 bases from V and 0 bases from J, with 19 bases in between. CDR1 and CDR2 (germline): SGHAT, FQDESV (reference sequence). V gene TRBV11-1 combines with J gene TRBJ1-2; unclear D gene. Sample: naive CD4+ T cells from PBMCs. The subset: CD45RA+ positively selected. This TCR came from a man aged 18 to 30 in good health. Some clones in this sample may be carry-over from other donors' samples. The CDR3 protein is CASHPGPADPNYGYTF. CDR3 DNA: TGTGCCAGCCATCCCGGGCCCGCAGACCCTAACTATGGCTACACCTTC.